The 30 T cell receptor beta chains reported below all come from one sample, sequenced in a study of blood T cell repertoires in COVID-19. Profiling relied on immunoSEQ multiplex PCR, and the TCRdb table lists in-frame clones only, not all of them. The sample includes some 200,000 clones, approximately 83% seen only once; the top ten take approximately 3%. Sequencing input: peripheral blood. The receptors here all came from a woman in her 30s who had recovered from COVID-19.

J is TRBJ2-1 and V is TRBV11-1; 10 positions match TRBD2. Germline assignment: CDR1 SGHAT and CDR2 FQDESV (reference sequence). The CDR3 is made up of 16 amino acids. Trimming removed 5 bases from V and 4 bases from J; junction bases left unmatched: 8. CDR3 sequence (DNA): TGTGCCAGCAGCGCCCCGGGACTAGCGAGTTACAATGAGCAGTTCTTC. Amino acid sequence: CASSAPGLASYNEQFF.

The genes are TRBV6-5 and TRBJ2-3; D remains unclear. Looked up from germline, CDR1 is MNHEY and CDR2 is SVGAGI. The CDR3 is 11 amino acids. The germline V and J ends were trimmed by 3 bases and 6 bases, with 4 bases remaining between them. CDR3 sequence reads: CASSYMDTQYF. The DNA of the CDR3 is TGTGCCAGCAGTTATATGGATACGCAGTATTTT.

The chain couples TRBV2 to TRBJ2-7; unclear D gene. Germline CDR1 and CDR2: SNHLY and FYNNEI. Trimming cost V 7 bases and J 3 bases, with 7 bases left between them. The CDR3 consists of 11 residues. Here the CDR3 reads CASTYYYEQYF. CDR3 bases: TGTGCCAGCACATACTACTACGAGCAGTACTTC.

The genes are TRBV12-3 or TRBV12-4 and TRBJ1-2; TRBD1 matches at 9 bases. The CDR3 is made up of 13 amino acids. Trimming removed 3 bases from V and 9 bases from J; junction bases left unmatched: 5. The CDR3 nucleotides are TGTGCCAGCAGTTTGGGGACAGGGAGTAGCTACACCTTC. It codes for CASSLGTGSSYTF.

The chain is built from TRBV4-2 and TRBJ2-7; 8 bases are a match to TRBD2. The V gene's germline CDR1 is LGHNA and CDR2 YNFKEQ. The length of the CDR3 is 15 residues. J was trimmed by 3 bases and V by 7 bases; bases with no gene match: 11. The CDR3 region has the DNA TGTGCCAGCAAGCCCACTAGCGGAGTACACTACGAGCAGTACTTC. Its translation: CASKPTSGVHYEQYF.

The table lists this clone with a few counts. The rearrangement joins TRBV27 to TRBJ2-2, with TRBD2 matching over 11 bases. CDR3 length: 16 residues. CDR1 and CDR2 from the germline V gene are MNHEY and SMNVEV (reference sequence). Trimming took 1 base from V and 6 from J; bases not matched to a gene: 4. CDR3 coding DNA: TGTGCCAGCAGTTTATTACTAGCGGGAGCCCCCGGGGAGCTGTTTTTT. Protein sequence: CASSLLLAGAPGELFF.

CDR3 protein: CARQSSYNSPLHF. The DNA of the CDR3 is TGTGCCAGACAGAGCTCCTATAATTCACCCCTCCACTTT. The genes are TRBV2 and TRBJ1-6, with no clear D. CDR3 length equals 13 residues. Germline assignment: CDR1 SNHLY and CDR2 FYNNEI. With 9 bases removed from V and 0 bases from J, the gap between germline ends came to 6 bases.

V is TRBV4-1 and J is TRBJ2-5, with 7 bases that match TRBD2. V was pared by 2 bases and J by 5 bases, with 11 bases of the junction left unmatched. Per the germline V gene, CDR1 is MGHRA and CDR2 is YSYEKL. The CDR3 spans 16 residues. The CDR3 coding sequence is TGCGCCAGCAGCCAAATTAAGCGGGACTGGGAGGAGACCCAGTACTTC. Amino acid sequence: CASSQIKRDWEETQYF.

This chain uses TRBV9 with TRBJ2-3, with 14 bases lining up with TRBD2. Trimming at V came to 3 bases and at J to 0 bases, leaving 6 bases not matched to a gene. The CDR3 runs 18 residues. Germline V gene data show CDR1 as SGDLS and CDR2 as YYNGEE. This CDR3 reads CASSARLAGGPSTDTQYF. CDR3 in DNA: TGTGCCAGCAGCGCGCGACTAGCGGGAGGGCCTAGCACAGATACGCAGTATTTT.

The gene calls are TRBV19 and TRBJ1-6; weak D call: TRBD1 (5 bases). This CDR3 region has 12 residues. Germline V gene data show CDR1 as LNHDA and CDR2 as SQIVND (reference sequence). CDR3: CASGLINSPLHF. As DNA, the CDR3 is TGTGCGTCGGGACTGATTAATTCACCCCTCCACTTT. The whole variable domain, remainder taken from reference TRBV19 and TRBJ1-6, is DGGITQSPKYLFRKEGQNVTLSCEQNLNHDAMYWYRQDPGQGLRLIYYSQIVNDFQKGDIAEGYSVSREKKESFPLTVTSAQKNPTAFYLCASGLINSPLHFGNGTRLTVT.

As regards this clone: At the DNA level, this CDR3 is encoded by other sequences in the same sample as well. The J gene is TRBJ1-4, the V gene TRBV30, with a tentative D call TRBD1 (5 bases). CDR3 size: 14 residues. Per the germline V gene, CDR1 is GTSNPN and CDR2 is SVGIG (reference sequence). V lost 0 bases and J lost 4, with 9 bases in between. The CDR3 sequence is CAWSVTGYNEKLFF. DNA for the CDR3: TGTGCCTGGAGTGTTACAGGTTATAATGAAAAACTGTTTTTT. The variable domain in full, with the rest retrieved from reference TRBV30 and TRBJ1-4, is SQTIHQWPATLVQPVGSPLSLECTVEGTSNPNLYWYRQAAGRGLQLLFYSVGIGQISSEVPQNLSASRPQDRQFILSSKKLLLSDSGFYLCAWSVTGYNEKLFFGSGTQLSVL.

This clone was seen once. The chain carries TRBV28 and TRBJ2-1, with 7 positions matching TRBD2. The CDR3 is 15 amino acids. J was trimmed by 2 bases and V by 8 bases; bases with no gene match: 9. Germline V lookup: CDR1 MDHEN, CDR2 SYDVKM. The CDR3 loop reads CASDPGGPPYNEQFF. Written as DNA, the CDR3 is TGTGCCAGCGACCCGGGAGGTCCTCCCTACAATGAGCAGTTCTTC.

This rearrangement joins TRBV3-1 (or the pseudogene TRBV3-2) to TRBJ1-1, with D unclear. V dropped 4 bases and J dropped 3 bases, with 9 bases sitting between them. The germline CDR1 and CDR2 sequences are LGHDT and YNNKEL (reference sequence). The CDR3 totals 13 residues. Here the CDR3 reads CASSRSLDTEAFF. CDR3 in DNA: TGTGCCAGCAGCCGATCCTTAGACACTGAAGCTTTCTTT.

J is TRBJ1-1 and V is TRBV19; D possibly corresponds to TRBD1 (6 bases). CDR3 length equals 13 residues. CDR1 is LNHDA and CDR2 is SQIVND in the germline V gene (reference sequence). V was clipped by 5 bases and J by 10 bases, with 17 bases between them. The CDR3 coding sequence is TGTGCCAGTAGTCACAGGGACGGCGGAGGAGCTTTCTTT. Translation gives CASSHRDGGGAFF.

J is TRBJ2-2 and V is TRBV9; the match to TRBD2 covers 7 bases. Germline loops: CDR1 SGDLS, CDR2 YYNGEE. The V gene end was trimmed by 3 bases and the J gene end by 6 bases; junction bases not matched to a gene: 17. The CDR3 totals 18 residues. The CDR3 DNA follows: TGTGCCAGCAGCGATAATCTCCTAGGAGGCGGGAGCTCCGGGGAGCTGTTTTTT. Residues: CASSDNLLGGGSSGELFF.

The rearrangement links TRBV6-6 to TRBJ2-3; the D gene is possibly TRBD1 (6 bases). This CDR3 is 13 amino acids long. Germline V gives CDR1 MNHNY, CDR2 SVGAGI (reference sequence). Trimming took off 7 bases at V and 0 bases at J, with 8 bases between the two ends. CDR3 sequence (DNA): TGTGCCAGCATGGGACATAGCACAGATACGCAGTATTTT. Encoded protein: CASMGHSTDTQYF.

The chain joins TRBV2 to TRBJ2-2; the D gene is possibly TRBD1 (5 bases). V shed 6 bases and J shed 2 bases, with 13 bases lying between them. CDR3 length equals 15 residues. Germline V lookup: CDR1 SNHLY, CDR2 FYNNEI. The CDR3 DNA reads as TGTGCCAGCAGCCGATATAGGGGCAACACCGGGGAGCTGTTTTTT. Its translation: CASSRYRGNTGELFF. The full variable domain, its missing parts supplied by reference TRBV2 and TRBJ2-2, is EPEVTQTPSHQVTQMGQEVILRCVPISNHLYFYWYRQILGQKVEFLVSFYNNEISEKSEIFDDQFSVERPDGSNFTLKIRSTKLEDSAMYFCASSRYRGNTGELFFGEGSRLTVL.

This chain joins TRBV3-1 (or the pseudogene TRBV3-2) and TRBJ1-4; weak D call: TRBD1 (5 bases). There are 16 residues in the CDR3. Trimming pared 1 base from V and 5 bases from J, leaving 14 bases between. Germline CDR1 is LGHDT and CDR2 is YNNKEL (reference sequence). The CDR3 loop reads CASSQVFLQDNEKLFF. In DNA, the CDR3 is TGTGCCAGCAGCCAAGTATTTTTACAGGACAATGAAAAACTGTTTTTT.

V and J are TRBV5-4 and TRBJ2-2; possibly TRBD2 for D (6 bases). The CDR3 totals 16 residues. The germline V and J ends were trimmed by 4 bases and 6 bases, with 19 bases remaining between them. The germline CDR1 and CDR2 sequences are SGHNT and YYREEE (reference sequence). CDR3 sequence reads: CASSIPEEGLSGELFF. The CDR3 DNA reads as TGTGCCAGCAGCATTCCCGAGGAGGGCCTGTCCGGGGAGCTGTTTTTT.

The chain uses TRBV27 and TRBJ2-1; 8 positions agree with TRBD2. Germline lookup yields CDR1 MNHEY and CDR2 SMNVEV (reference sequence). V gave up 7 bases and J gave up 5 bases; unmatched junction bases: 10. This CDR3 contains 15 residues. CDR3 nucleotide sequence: TGTGCCAGCAAAATGGGCGGGAGGCCCCACAATGAGCAGTTCTTC. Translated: CASKMGGRPHNEQFF.

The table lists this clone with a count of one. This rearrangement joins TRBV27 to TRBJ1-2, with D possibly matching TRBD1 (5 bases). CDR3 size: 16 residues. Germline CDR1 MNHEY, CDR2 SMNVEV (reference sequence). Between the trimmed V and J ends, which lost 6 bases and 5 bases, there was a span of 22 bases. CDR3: CASSLNMGPAGYGYTF. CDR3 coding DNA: TGTGCCAGCAGCTTAAATATGGGGCCTGCCGGGTATGGCTACACCTTC.

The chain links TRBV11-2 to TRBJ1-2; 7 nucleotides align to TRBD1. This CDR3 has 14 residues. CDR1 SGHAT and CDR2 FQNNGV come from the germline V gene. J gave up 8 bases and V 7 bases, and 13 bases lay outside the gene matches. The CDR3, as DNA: TGTGCCAGCATCGAAACCGCCACAGGGGAGGGCTACACCTTC. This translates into CASIETATGEGYTF.

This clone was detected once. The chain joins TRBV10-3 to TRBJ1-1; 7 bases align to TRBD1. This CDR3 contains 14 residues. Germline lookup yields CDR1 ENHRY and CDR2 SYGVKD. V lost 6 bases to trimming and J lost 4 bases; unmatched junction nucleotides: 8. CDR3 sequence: CAIRQGTSGTEAFF. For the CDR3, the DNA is TGTGCCATCAGACAGGGGACCTCGGGCACTGAAGCTTTCTTT.

CDR3 nucleotides: TGTGCCAGCAGCTTGGGGACAGCCACAGATACGCAGTATTTT. Its translation: CASSLGTATDTQYF. The chain joins TRBV5-6 to TRBJ2-3; weak D call: TRBD1 (6 bases). Germline lookup yields CDR1 SGHDT and CDR2 YYEEEE. The CDR3 totals 14 residues. The germline V and J ends were trimmed by 0 bases and 2 bases, with 7 bases remaining between them.

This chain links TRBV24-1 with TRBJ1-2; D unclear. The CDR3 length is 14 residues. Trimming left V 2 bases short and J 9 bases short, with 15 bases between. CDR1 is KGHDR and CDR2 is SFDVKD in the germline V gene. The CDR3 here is CATSDSGLAVSYTF. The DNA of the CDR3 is TGTGCCACCAGTGATTCCGGACTGGCAGTGAGCTACACCTTC.

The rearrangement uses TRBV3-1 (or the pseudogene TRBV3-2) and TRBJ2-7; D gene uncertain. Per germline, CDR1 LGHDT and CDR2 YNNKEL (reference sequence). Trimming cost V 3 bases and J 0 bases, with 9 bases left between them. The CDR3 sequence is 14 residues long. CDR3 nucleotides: TGTGCCAGCAGCCACCCGGCGGTCTCCTACGAGCAGTACTTC. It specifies CASSHPAVSYEQYF.

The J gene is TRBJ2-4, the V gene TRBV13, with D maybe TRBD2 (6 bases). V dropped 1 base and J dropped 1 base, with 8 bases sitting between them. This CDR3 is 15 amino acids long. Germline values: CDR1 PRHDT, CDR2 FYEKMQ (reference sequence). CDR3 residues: CASSLEEGAKNIQYF. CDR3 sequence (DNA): TGTGCCAGCAGCTTAGAGGAGGGGGCCAAAAACATTCAGTACTTC.

CDR3 nucleotide sequence: TGTGCCAGCAGCCTCCGGGACAGTCCCACTGCAGGTGGCTACACCTTC. The encoded protein is CASSLRDSPTAGGYTF. The rearrangement links TRBV5-6 to TRBJ1-2; 7 nucleotides match TRBD1. After removal of 4 bases from V and 7 bases from J, the junction contained 16 bases not matched to a gene. Germline V gene lookup returns CDR1 SGHDT and CDR2 YYEEEE. The CDR3 covers 16 residues.

DNA for the CDR3: TGTGCCAGCAGTGGACTAGCGGGAGGGCCTCGCTCCATTCAGTACTTC. This encodes CASSGLAGGPRSIQYF. The rearrangement uses TRBV28 and TRBJ2-4; the match to TRBD2 covers 15 bases. CDR1 and CDR2 from the germline V gene are MDHEN and SYDVKM. J lost 9 bases, V lost 5 bases, and 8 bases had no gene match. The CDR3 has 16 residues.

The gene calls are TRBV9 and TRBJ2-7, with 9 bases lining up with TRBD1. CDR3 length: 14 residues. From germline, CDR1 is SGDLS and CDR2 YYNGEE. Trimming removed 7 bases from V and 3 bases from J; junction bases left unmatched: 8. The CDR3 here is CASAAGQGHYEQYF. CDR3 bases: TGTGCCAGCGCCGCGGGACAGGGACACTACGAGCAGTACTTC.